Each of the 15 T cell receptor beta chains below was sequenced from the same sample in a study of CD8+CD57+ T cells in acquired aplastic anemia. TCR beta VDJ combinations and CDR3 sequences were profiled from genomic DNA. Using its own MiXCR run on the reads, TCRdb lists one record per CDR3 protein. The sample includes 200,000 or so distinct CDR3 sequences, 64% of them seen just once. Sequenced input: sorted CD4+, CD8+, or CD8+CD57+ T cells (not recorded which) from PBMCs. Receptor source: a human donor with severe aplastic anemia or a healthy control (not recorded which).

The gene calls are TRBV4-2 and TRBJ2-5, with D perhaps assigned TRBD1 or TRBD2 (5 bases each). The CDR3 is made up of 12 amino acids. Trimming stripped 4 bases from V and 9 bases from J, with 12 bases between. Germline loops: CDR1 LGHNA, CDR2 YNFKEQ. The CDR3 protein is CASSPPVGAQYF. DNA for the CDR3: TGTGCCAGCAGCCCCCCCGTGGGGGCCCAGTACTTC.

For this clonotype: An end of the junction differs from the germline gene, which may be a read error. The V and J genes are TRBV2 and TRBJ2-7; TRBD2 is a possible D gene (6 bases). Germline loops: CDR1 SNHLY, CDR2 FYNNEI. The CDR3 spans 13 residues. CDR3 protein: CASTGDLSDKTQF. The CDR3 DNA sequence: TGTGCCAGCACGGGGGATTTGTCGGACAAGACCCAATTC.

The J gene is TRBJ1-1, the V gene TRBV27; the D is unclear. The germline gives CDR1 MNHEY, CDR2 SMNVEV (reference sequence). Trimming took off 7 bases at V and 5 bases at J, with 17 bases between the two ends. The CDR3 runs to 14 residues. Written as DNA, the CDR3 is TGTGCCAGCAATATCGGACGGGAAGGGACTGAAGCTTTCTTT. It encodes CASNIGREGTEAFF.

At least ten counts were recorded for this clonotype. The chain employs TRBV5-6 and TRBJ1-6; D is ambiguous. This CDR3 is built from 15 residues. Trimming took off 2 bases at V and 8 bases at J, with 14 bases between the two ends. Germline-derived CDR1 and CDR2 are SGHDT and YYEEEE. The CDR3 sequence: CASSLMIQMHSPLHF. The DNA of the CDR3 is TGTGCCAGCAGCTTAATGATCCAGATGCATTCACCCCTCCACTTT. Looking up the rest from reference TRBV5-6 and TRBJ1-6 gives the full variable domain: DAGVTQSPTHLIKTRGQQVTLRCSPKSGHDTVSWYQQALGQGPQFIFQYYEEEERQRGNFPDRFSGHQFPNYSSELNVNALLLGDSALYLCASSLMIQMHSPLHFGNGTRLTVT.

This clonotype was observed many times. The chain employs TRBV20-1 and TRBJ2-7; TRBD1 matches at 9 bases. Per the germline V gene, CDR1 is DFQATT and CDR2 is SNEGSKA (reference sequence). This CDR3 has 16 amino acids. V was clipped by 6 bases and J by 6 bases; unmatched bases: 18. CDR3 DNA sequence: TGCAGTGCCCCTGGGGGGGGGGGACAGGGTAATCCCGAGCAGTACTTC. Translated, it gives CSAPGGGGQGNPEQYF.

The CDR3 DNA reads as TGTGCCAGCAGCCTAGGTCTGGGAGTATCTGGGGCCAACGTCCTGACTTTC. Encoded protein: CASSLGLGVSGANVLTF. The chain couples TRBV7-9 to TRBJ2-6, with D possibly matching TRBD2 (5 bases). CDR1 is SEHNR and CDR2 is FQNEAQ in the germline V gene (reference sequence). V was trimmed by 5 bases and J by 1 base, leaving 15 bases between them. The CDR3 is 17 amino acids.

This chain uses TRBV2 with TRBJ2-7, with a weak D call TRBD2 (5 bases). The CDR3 runs to 13 residues. V lost 5 bases and J lost 6, with 14 bases in between. CDR1 is SNHLY and CDR2 is FYNNEI in the germline V gene. In nucleotides, the CDR3 is TGTGCCAGCAGTCAGAACCGGGAACTCGAGCAGTACTTC. As protein: CASSQNRELEQYF.

The rearrangement uses TRBV20-1 and TRBJ2-7; D gene ambiguous. This CDR3 spans 16 amino acids. V was shortened by 0 bases and J by 5 bases, with 20 bases between the two germline ends. CDR1 and CDR2 (germline): DFQATT, SNEGSKA (reference sequence). CDR3 loop: CSARDLGGSEVDEQYF. DNA for the CDR3: TGCAGTGCTAGAGATCTTGGCGGTTCCGAAGTGGACGAGCAGTACTTC.

As to this clonotype: The junction does not match germline at one end; this may be a read error. V is TRBV7-7 and J is TRBJ2-7, with TRBD1 identical over 9 bases. This CDR3 contains 15 residues. The germline V gene has CDR1 SSHAT and CDR2 FNYEAQ (reference sequence). This CDR3 is CASSEDRGPSYEQYF. The CDR3 region has the DNA TGTGCTAGCAGCGAGGACAGGGGACCCTCCTACGAGCAGTACTTC.

V gene TRBV4-2 combines with J gene TRBJ2-1, with D unresolved. Germline V gives CDR1 LGHNA, CDR2 YNFKEQ. The CDR3 runs 15 residues. Trimming pared 0 bases from V and 4 bases from J, leaving 10 bases between. The CDR3 DNA reads as TGTGCCAGCAGCCAAGATCTGGTGGGGTACAATGAGCAGTTCTTC. This codes for CASSQDLVGYNEQFF.

Comments on this clonotype: The junction and the germline gene differ at one end; a read error may be behind it. The chain combines TRBV20-1 with TRBJ2-3; 13 bases match TRBD2. The length of the CDR3 is 17 residues. Germline V gene lookup returns CDR1 DFQATT and CDR2 SNEGSKA (reference sequence). In DNA, the CDR3 is TGCAGTGCCAGCGTACCGACTAGCGGGGGGACCACAGATACGCGGTATTTT. Translating it yields CSASVPTSGGTTDTRYF.

This clonotype was seen a few times. J is TRBJ1-3 and V is TRBV30, with D possibly being TRBD1 (5 bases). The CDR3 runs 14 residues. CDR1 and CDR2 (germline): GTSNPN, SVGIG (reference sequence). V lost 4 bases and J 4 bases, leaving 14 bases between the germline ends. DNA of the CDR3: TGTGCCTGGATCCAGGAGGGGTTCGGAAACACCATATATTTT. This codes for CAWIQEGFGNTIYF.

The rearrangement uses TRBV15 and TRBJ1-5; 7 nucleotides agree with TRBD1. Germline CDR1 is LNHNV and CDR2 is YYDKDF (reference sequence). The CDR3 extends over 13 amino acids. V trimming: 3 bases; J trimming: 7 bases; junction bases outside the gene matches: 3. CDR3 in DNA: TGTGCCACCAGCAGGACAGGGTACCAGCCCCAGCATTTT. Its translation is CATSRTGYQPQHF.

V is TRBV2 and J is TRBJ1-2, with TRBD1 matching over 8 bases. The V and J ends lost 3 bases and 9 bases, in that order; junction bases with no gene match: 3. Germline assignment: CDR1 SNHLY and CDR2 FYNNEI. The CDR3 loop spans 12 amino acids. CDR3 loop: CASSEDRASYTF. CDR3 nucleotide sequence: TGTGCCAGCAGTGAGGACAGGGCTAGCTACACCTTC.

In regard to this clonotype: At one end the junction does not follow the germline gene, possibly because of a read error. The genes are TRBV15 and TRBJ2-7, with TRBD1 identical over 10 bases. The CDR3 covers 14 residues. The germline V gene encodes CDR1 LNHNV and CDR2 YYDKDF (reference sequence). CDR3 in amino acids: CASSDGTGVLEQYF. The CDR3 DNA sequence: TGCGCCAGCAGCGACGGGACAGGGGTCTTAGAGCAGTACTTC.